This T cell receptor (beta chain) is drawn from a study of relationships among human T cell subsets. The CDR3 covers 15 residues. Per germline, CDR1 LGHNA and CDR2 YNFKEQ. Trimming at V came to 0 bases and at J to 6 bases, leaving 7 bases not matched to a gene. Semiquantitative ARM-PCR amplified T cell receptor alpha and beta CDR3 regions from mRNA. Tagged nested gene-specific primers were used first, then communal superprimers amplified exponentially. TCRdb analysed the multiplex PCR reads with MiXCR anew, one entry per CDR3 protein. The sample shows 11,000 to 15,000 distinct CDR3 sequences, roughly three fifths of them seen only once. Details on this clonotype: Its antigen is unknown.

General observations from the study: Over 55% of CD8+ cytotoxic sequences came from clones with over 100 reads. Across seven subsets, gene usage, CDR3 length and N-additions did not differ significantly.

Regulatory T cells were selected from positively selected CD4+ cells using anti-CD25 beads. The V and J genes are TRBV4-2 and TRBJ2-5; 7 nucleotides agree with TRBD1. Sequenced input: Tregs sorted from blood. This clonotype was sampled from a man aged 35-49 years in good health. The CDR3 spells CASSQDWGQSKTQYF. CDR3 sequence (DNA): TGTGCCAGCAGCCAAGATTGGGGACAGTCTAAGACCCAGTACTTC.